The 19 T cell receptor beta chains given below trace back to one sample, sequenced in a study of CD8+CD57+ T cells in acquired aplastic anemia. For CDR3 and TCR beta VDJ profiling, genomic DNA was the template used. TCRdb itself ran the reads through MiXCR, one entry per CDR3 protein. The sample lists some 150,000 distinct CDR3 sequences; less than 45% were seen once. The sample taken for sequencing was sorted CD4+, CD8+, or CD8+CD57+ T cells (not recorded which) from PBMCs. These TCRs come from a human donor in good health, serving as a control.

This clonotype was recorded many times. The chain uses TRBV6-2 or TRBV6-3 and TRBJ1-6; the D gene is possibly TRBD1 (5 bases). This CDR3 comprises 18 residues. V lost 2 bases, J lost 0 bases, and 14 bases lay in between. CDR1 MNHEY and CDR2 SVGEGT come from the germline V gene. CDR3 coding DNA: TGTGCCAGCAGTTACGGGGCAGGATCGAGCTCCTATAATTCACCCCTCCACTTT. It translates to CASSYGAGSSSYNSPLHF.

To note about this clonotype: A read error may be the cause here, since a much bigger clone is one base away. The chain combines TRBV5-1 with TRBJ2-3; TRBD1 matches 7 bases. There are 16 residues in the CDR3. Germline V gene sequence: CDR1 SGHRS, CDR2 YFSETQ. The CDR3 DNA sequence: TGCGCCAGCAGCATCCAGACAGGGAAAAACACAGGTACGCAGTATTTT. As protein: CASSIQTGKNTGTQYF.

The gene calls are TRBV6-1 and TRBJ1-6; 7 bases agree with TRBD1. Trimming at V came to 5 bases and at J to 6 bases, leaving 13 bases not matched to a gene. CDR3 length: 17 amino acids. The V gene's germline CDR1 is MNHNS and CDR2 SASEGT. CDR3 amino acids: CASSTPQGGLLNSPLHF. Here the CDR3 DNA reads TGTGCCAGCAGTACTCCCCAGGGGGGACTCCTTAATTCACCCCTCCACTTT.

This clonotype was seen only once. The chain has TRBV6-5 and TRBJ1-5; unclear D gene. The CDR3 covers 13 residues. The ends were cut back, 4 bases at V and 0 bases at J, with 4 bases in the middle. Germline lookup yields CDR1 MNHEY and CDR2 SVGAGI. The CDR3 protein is CASSSNSNQPQHF. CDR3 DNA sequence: TGTGCCAGCAGTTCCAATAGCAATCAGCCCCAGCATTTT.

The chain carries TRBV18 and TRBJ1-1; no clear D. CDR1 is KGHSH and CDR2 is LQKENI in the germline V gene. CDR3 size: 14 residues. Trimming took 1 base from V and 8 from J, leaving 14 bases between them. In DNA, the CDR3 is TGTGCCAGCTCACCACTAACCGAGGGAATGGAAGCTTTCTTT. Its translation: CASSPLTEGMEAFF.

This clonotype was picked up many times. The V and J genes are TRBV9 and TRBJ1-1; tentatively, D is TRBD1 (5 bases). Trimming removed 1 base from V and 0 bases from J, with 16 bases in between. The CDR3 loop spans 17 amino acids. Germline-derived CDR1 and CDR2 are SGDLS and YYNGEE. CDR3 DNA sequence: TGTGCCAGCAGCGTATCGGTGCTGGGGGGAATGAACACTGAAGCTTTCTTT. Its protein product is CASSVSVLGGMNTEAFF.

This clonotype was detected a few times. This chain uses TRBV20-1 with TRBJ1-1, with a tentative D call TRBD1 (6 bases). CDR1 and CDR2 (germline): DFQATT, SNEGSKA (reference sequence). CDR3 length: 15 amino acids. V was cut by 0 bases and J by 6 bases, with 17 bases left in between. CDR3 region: CSARDLKGVRSEAFF. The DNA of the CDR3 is TGCAGTGCTAGAGATCTAAAGGGGGTAAGGTCTGAAGCTTTCTTT.

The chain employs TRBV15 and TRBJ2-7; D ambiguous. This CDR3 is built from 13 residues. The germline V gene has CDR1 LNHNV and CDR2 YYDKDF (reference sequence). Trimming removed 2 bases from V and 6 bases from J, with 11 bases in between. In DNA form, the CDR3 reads TGTGCCACCAGCAGATCGACACTAAGCGAGCAGTACTTC. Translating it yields CATSRSTLSEQYF. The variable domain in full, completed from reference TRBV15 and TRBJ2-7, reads DAMVIQNPRYQVTQFGKPVTLSCSQTLNHNVMYWYQQKSSQAPKLLFHYYDKDFNNEADTPDNFQSRRPNTSFCFLDIRSPGLGDTAMYLCATSRSTLSEQYFGPGTRLTVT.

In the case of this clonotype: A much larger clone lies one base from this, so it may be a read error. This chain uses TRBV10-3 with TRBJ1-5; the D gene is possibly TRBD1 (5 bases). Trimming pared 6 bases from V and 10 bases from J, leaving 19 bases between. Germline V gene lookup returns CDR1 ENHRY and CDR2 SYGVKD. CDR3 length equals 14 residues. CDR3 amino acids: CAIRKSGQSVPQHF. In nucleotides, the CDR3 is TGTGCCATCAGGAAATCAGGGCAGTCTGTTCCCCAGCATTTT.

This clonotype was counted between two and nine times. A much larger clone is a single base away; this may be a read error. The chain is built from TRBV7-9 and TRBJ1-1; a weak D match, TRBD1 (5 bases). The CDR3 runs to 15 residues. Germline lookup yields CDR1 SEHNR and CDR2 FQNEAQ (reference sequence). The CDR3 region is CASGLVPGAYTEAFF. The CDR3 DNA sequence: TGTGCCAGCGGCTTAGTTCCCGGGGCATACACTGAAGCTTTCTTT.

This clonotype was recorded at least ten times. The CDR3 region has the DNA TGCGCCAGCAGCCAAGAACAGGGGCGGAATCAGCCCCAGCATTTT. This codes for CASSQEQGRNQPQHF. The chain joins TRBV4-1 to TRBJ1-5; 7 nucleotides agree with TRBD1. CDR1 is MGHRA and CDR2 is YSYEKL in the germline V gene. The CDR3 is 15 residues long. Trimming cost V 0 bases and J 4 bases; bases outside gene matches: 3.

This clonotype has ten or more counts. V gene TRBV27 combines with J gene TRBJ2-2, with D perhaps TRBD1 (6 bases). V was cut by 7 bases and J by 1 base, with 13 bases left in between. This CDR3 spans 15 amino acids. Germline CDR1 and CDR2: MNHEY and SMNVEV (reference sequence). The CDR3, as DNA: TGTGCCAGCACCCCCGGGACATTGAACACCGGGGAGCTGTTTTTT. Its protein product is CASTPGTLNTGELFF.

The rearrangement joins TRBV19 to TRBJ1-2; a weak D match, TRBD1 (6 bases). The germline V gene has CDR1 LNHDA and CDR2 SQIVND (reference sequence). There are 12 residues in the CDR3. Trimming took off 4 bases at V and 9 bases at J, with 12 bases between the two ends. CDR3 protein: CASSTTGSSYTF. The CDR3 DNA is TGTGCCAGTAGTACAACAGGGTCAAGCTACACCTTC. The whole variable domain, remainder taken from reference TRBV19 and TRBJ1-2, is DGGITQSPKYLFRKEGQNVTLSCEQNLNHDAMYWYRQDPGQGLRLIYYSQIVNDFQKGDIAEGYSVSREKKESFPLTVTSAQKNPTAFYLCASSTTGSSYTFGSGTRLTVV.

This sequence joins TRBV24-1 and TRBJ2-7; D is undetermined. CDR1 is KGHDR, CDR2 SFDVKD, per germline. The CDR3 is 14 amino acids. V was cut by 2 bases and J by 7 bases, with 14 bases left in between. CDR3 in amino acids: CATSDWSSPSEQYF. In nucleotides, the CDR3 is TGTGCCACCAGTGATTGGAGCAGTCCCTCTGAGCAGTACTTC.

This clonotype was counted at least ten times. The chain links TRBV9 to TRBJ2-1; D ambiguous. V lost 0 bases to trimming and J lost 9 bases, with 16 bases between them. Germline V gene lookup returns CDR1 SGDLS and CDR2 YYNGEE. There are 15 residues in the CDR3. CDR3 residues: CASSVAGNSWGEQFF. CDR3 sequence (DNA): TGTGCCAGCAGCGTAGCTGGCAATAGCTGGGGTGAGCAGTTCTTC. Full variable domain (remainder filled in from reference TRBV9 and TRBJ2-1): DSGVTQTPKHLITATGQRVTLRCSPRSGDLSVYWYQQSLDQGLQFLIQYYNGEERAKGNILERFSAQQFPDLHSELNLSSLELGDSALYFCASSVAGNSWGEQFFGPGTRLTVL.

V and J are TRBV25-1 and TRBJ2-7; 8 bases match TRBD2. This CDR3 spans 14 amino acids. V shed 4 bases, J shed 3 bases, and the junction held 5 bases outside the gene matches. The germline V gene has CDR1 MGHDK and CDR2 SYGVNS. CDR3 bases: TGTGCCAGCAGTGCGATGGCGGGGGGCTACGAGCAGTACTTC. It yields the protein CASSAMAGGYEQYF.

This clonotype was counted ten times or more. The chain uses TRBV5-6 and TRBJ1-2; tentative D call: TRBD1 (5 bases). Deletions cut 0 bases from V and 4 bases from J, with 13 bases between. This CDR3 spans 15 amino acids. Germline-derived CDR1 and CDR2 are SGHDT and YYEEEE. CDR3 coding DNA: TGTGCCAGCAGCTTGGCCGGGCAGGGAGGCTATGGCTACACCTTC. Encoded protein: CASSLAGQGGYGYTF.

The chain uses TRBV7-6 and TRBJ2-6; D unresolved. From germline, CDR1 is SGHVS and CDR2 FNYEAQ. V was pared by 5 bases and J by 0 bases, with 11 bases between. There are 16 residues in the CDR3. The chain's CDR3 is CASSIPGVSGANVLTF. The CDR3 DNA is TGTGCCAGCAGCATCCCAGGAGTCTCTGGGGCCAACGTCCTGACTTTC.

The CDR3 spells CASSILAGSSCTF. The DNA of the CDR3 is TGTGCCAGTAGTATCCTTGCTGGGAGTTCGTGTACCTTC. V is TRBV19 and J is TRBJ1-2; D remains ambiguous. The length of the CDR3 is 13 residues. V lost 3 bases to trimming and J lost 14 bases, with 19 bases between them. The germline gives CDR1 LNHDA, CDR2 SQIVND (reference sequence).